This T cell receptor beta chain was sequenced in a study of read filtering for tumor transcriptome and immune sequencing (dated by TCRdb to the early 2020s). Some background on the complete study: The cohort had some 16 male and approximately 14 female patients with a mean age of around 69 years, ranging from about 40 to 85. By revised international staging, about 8 patients were R-ISS I, 16 were R-ISS II and about seven were R-ISS III. After DNase treatment, whole-transcriptome libraries were prepared using the TruSeq RNA Access Library Prep Kit. Per sample, about 4.05 to 10.27 million TCR-region mapped reads were obtained with IR-seq, compared with only about 80 to 1,300 with RNA-seq. The study compared TCR repertoires from targeted immune repertoire sequencing and bulk whole-transcriptome sequencing run on the same bone marrow samples. As a main aim, a read-filtering strategy for immune repertoire data was addressed, with the specific question being whether clonotypes supported by a single read should be removed.

This clonotype was counted ten times or more. The antigen it recognizes is unknown. No clone much larger than this one lies a single base away; base qualities are absent. Study-wide conclusions, independent of this receptor: The sorted CD138-negative fraction was a mixed bone marrow immune population, not purified T cells. Compared with RNA-seq, IR-seq captured clonotypes at much greater depth and more reliably, and a smaller IR-seq throughput was enough to identify most of the shared clonotypes. The correlation between IR-seq and RNA-seq shared clonotype proportions was increased by removal of single-read clonotypes. In IR-seq, 80% to 85% of clonotypes but about 4% of total reads were represented by single-read clonotypes, whereas in RNA-seq, roughly three quarters of clonotypes and more than 35% of reads were represented by single-read clonotypes.

V ends up 2 bases short and J 3 bases short, with an unmatched junction base count of 2. The CDR3 holds 14 amino acids from the cysteine to the phenylalanine. Left in the record is the CDR3 DNA by itself, 42 bases read in frame from the first base. The germline V gene sets CDR1 to SQVTM and CDR2 to ANQGSEA. Each patient had bone marrow sampled at the time of active disease. Ficoll-Hypaque density gradient centrifugation was used to isolate bone marrow mononuclear cells. CD138-negative cells were obtained by negative selection after labeling with CD138 magnetic microbeads on a MACS separator, removing myeloma plasma cells. Purity of the isolated cells was checked by flow cytometry on an Attune NxT using CD138 antibodies. TRIzol reagent was used to extract total RNA, which was then quantified with a NanoDrop spectrophotometer. For each patient, the CD138-negative bone marrow sample underwent paired RNA-seq and IR-seq.

TCR libraries were built from 400 to 450 ng RNA with the Immunoverse kit, using molecular barcoded adaptors covering alpha/delta and beta/gamma chains. The same RNA used for transcriptome sequencing was used for TCR library preparation. Sequencing of the TCR libraries was done on an Illumina HiSeq 4000 with 2 x 150 cycles. As for how the authors treated the data: TCR reads were aligned to human V, D, J and C references and assembled into CDR3 clonotypes with MiXCR, including quality filtering and error correction. The tcR package in R was used for analysis of clonotype counts and gene usage diversity. For inspection of raw mapping reads, RNA-seq reads were mapped by STAR aligner version 2.5.3a onto GRCh37 of the human genome. To test how sequencing depth affected the clonotypes detected, IR-seq fastq files were randomly downsampled with Seqtk 1.3. Through fastp at Q25 and MiXCR, TCRdb rebuilt clones from the public reads, retaining in-frame beta chains. Identical CDR3 protein sequences are pooled into one entry, listed with their most common genes and DNA. What appears here as the V and J calls and clone size reflects TCRdb's work, not the paper's. The sample profile shows about 57,000 distinct CDR3 sequences; roughly 13% of them were found once. About 44% of the sample is taken by the ten largest.

The clonotype comes from a donor aged 40 or older with multiple myeloma. The source material was a population of CD138-negative cells sorted from bone marrow. The sample's cell subset or site label, in plain terms: bone marrow mononuclear cells depleted of CD138+ plasma/myeloma cells by negative magnetic selection. The receptor chain draws on TRBV29-1 and TRBJ2-1, with 9 middle bases fitting TRBD2. The CDR3 has the sequence CSVEWREGYNEQFF. At the DNA level, the sequence is TGCAGCGTTGAATGGCGGGAGGGCTACAATGAGCAGTTCTTC.